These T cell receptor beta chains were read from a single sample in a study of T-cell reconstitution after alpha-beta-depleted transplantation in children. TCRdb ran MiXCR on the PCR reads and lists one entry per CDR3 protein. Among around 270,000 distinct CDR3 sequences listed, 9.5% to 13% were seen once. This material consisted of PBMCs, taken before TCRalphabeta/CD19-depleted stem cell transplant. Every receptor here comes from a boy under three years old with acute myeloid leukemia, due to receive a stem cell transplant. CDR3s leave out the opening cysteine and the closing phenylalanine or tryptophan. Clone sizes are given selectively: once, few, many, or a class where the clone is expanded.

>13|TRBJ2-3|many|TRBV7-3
ASSLGPRGTDTQY
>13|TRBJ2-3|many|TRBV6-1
ASSRSGAETDTQY
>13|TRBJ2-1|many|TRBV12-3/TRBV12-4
ASSPTGPPYNEQF
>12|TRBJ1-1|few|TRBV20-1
SAREARANTEAF
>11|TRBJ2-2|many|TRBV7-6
ASSVTGTGELF
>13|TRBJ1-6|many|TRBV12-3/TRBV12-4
ASSIDRRYNSPLH
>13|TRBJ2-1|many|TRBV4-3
ASSRQIDGVNEQF
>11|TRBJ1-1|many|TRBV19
ASRFSMNTEAF
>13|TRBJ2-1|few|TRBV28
ASSLQGAGRNEQF
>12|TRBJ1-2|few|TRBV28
ASTRGATDYGYT
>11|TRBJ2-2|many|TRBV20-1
SARGLGRSELF
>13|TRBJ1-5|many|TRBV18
ASSESTGSNQPQH
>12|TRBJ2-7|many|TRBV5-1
ASSFGGAGDEQY
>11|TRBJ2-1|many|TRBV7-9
ASSLTGRYEQF
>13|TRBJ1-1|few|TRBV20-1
SARGPLGMNTEAF
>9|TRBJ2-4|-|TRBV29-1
SVGGKNIQY
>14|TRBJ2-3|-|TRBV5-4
ASSFLAGYGTDTQY
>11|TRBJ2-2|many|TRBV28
ASSLGLTGELF
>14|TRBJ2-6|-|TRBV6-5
ASSYSLASGANVLT
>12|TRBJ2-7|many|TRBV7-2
ASSASGVPYEQY
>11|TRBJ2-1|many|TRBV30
AWTRGGPYEQF
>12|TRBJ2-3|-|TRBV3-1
ASSQDRDRYTQY
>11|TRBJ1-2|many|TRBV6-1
ASSGGFNYGYT
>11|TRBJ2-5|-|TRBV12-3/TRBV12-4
ASRPQGRGTQY
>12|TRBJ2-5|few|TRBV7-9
ASSSGDLQETQY
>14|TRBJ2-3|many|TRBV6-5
ASSSLAGGPSDTQY
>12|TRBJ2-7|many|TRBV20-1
SASPTSGAYEQY
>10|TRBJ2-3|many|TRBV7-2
ASTPPTDTQY
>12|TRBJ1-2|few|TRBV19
ASSRVTTNYGYT
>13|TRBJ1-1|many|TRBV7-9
ASSLTGGADTEAF
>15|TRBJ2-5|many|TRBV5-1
ASSLDPSGGLQETQY
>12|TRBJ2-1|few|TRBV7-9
ASSPSVADNEQF
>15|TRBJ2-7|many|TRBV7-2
ASSTMTGTGVSYEQY
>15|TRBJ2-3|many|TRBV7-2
ASSLVGAGGPTDTQY
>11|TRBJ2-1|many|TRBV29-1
SALQTRDNEQF
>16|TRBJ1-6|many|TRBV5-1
ASSPTGQGSSYNSPLH
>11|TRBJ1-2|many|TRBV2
ASSEHRVYGYT
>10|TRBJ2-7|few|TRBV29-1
SVRGQTYEQY
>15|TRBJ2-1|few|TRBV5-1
ASSYLTGTESYNEQF
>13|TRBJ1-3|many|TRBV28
ASRPGQFSGNTIY
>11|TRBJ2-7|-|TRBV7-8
ASSLERTDEQY
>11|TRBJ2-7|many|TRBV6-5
ASRSGQGNEQY
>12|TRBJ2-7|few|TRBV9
ASSVDQGAYEQY
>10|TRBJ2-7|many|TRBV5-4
ASSWDRDREY
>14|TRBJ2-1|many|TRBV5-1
ASSFGTSGVYNEQF
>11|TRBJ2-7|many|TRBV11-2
ASSPGGLYEQY